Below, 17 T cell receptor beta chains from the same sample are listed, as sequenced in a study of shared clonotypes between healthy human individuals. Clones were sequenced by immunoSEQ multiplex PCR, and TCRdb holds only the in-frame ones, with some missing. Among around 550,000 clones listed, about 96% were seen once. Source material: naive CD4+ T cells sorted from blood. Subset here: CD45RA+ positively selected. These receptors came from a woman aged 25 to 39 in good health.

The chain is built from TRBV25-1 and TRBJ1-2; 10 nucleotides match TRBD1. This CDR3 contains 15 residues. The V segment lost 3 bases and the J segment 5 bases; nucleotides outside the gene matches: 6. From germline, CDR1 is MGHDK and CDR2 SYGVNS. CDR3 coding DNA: TGTGCCAGCAGTGATCCGGGACAGGGGAAGTATGGCTACACCTTC. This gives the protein CASSDPGQGKYGYTF.

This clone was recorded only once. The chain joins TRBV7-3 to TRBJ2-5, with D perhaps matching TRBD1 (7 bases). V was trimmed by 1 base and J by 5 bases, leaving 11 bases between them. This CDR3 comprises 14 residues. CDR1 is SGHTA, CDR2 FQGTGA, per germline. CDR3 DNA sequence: TGTGCCAGCAGCTTAAGTCCAGGGGGGGAGACCCAGTACTTC. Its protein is CASSLSPGGETQYF.

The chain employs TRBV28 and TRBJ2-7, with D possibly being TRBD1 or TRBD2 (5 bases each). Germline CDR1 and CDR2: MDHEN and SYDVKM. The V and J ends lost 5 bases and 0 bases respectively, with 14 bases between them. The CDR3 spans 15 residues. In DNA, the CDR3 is TGTGCCAGCAGTGCCTTCCTGAGGGGCTCCTACGAGCAGTACTTC. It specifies CASSAFLRGSYEQYF.

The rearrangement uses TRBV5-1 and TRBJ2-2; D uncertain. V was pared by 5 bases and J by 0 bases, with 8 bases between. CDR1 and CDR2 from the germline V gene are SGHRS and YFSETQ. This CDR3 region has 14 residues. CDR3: CASRSTTNTGELFF. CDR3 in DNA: TGCGCCAGCAGGTCGACGACGAACACCGGGGAGCTGTTTTTT.

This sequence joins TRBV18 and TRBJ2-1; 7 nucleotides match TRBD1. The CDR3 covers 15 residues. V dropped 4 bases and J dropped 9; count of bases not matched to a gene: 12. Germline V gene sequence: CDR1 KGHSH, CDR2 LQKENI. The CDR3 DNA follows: TGTGCCAGCTCACAACAAGGGGGCTCCGTAGGTGAGCAGTTCTTC. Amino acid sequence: CASSQQGGSVGEQFF.

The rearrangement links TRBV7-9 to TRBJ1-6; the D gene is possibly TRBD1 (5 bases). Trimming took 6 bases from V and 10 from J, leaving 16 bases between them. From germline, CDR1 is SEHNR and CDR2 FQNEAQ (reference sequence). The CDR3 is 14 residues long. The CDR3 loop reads CASSRDSAGSPLHF. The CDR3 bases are TGTGCCAGCAGTCGAGACAGTGCCGGGTCACCCCTCCACTTT.

This CDR3 reads CASSGYSLRFYEQYF. The CDR3 DNA reads as TGTGCCAGCAGTGGTTACAGCTTGCGTTTCTACGAGCAGTACTTC. This chain uses TRBV27 with TRBJ2-7; no clear D. Germline CDR1 MNHEY, CDR2 SMNVEV (reference sequence). The CDR3 contains 15 residues. V lost 5 bases and J lost 3, with 17 bases in between.

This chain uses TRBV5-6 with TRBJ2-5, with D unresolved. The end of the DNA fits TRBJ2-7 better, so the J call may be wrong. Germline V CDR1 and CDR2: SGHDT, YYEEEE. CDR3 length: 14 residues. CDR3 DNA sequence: TGTGCCAGCAGCTTGGCCGGCGCTCATTACGAGCAGTACTTC. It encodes CASSLAGAHYEQYF.

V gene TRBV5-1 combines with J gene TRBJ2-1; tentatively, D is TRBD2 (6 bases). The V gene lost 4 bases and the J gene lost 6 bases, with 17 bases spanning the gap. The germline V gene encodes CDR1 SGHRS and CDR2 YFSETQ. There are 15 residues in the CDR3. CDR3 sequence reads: CASSPGDSQPNEQFF. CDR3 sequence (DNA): TGCGCCAGCAGCCCGGGGGACTCCCAGCCCAATGAGCAGTTCTTC.

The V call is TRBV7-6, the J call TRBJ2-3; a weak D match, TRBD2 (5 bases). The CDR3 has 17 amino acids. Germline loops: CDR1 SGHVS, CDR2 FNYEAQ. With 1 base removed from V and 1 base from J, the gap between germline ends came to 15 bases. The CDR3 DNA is TGTGCCAGCAGCTTAGTTTATAAGCGGCTACGCACAGATACGCAGTATTTT. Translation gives CASSLVYKRLRTDTQYF.

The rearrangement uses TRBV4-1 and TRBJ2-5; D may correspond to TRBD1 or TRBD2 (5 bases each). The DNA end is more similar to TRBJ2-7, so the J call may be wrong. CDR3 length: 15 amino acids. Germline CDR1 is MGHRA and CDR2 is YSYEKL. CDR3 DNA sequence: TGCGCCAGCAGCCCTAACCGGGACGGAGACTACGAGCAGTACTTC. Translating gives CASSPNRDGDYEQYF.

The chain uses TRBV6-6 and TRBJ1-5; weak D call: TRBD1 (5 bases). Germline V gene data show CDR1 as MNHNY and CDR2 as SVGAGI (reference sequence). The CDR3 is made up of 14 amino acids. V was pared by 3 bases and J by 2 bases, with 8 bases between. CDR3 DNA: TGTGCCAGCAGTTATGGGGGAGGCAATCAGCCCCAGCATTTT. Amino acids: CASSYGGGNQPQHF.

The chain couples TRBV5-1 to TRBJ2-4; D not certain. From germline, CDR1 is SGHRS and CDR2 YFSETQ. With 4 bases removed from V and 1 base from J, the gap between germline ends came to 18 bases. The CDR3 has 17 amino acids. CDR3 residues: CASSPRTVELAKNIQYF. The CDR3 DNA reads TGCGCCAGCAGCCCGAGGACCGTTGAACTCGCCAAAAACATTCAGTACTTC.

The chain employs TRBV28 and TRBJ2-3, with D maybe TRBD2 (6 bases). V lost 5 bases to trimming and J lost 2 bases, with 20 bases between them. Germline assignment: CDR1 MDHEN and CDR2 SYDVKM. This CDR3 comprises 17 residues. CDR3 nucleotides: TGTGCCAGCAGTACGGTTAGGGGAGCGGGTTTCACAGATACGCAGTATTTT. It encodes CASSTVRGAGFTDTQYF.

The CDR3: CASSRLDRAPYEQYF. The CDR3 DNA sequence: TGTGCCAGCAGTCGACTCGACAGGGCACCCTACGAGCAGTACTTC. This rearrangement joins TRBV28 to TRBJ2-7; TRBD1 matches at 7 bases. Germline CDR1 reads MDHEN; CDR2 reads SYDVKM. The CDR3 has 15 residues. After removal of 5 bases from V and 2 bases from J, the junction contained 9 bases not matched to a gene.

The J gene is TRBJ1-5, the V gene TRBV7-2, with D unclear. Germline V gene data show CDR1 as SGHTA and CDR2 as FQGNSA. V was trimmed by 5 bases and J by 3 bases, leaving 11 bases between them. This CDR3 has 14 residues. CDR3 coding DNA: TGTGCCAGCAGCCCCCCGGCAATCAATCAGCCCCAGCATTTT. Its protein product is CASSPPAINQPQHF.

CDR3: CASSYEREGYEQYF. CDR3 DNA sequence: TGTGCCAGCAGTTACGAGCGGGAGGGATACGAGCAGTACTTC. The J gene is TRBJ2-7, the V gene TRBV6-5; 10 bases map to TRBD2. V shed 2 bases and J 4 bases; nucleotides not matched to a gene: 2. Per the germline V gene, CDR1 is MNHEY and CDR2 is SVGAGI. This CDR3 region has 14 residues.